Shown below are 14 T cell receptor beta chains from a single sample sequenced in a study of blood T cell repertoires in COVID-19. Assay used: immunoSEQ multiplex PCR; TCRdb lists only in-frame clones, some missing. The table has 100,000 to 150,000 clones, about 88% seen once. The sample comprised peripheral blood. Receptors were obtained from an elderly woman with acute or convalescent COVID-19.

This chain links TRBV25-1 with TRBJ1-2, with D perhaps matching TRBD1 (6 bases). The CDR3 is 16 residues long. In germline, CDR1 is MGHDK, CDR2 SYGVNS. Deletions cut 3 bases from V and 0 bases from J, with 14 bases between. The CDR3 is CASSDTGILSNYGYTF. CDR3 DNA sequence: TGTGCCAGCAGTGATACAGGGATCCTTTCTAACTATGGCTACACCTTC.

This chain uses TRBV6-5 with TRBJ1-1; 8 bases align to TRBD1. CDR1 and CDR2 (germline): MNHEY, SVGAGI. V lost 8 bases, J lost 5 bases, and 7 bases stayed unmatched. CDR3 size: 13 residues. Here the CDR3 reads CASGDRGRTEAFF. For the CDR3, the DNA is TGTGCCAGCGGAGACAGGGGAAGGACTGAAGCTTTCTTT.

The chain joins TRBV2 to TRBJ2-2, with 11 nucleotides matching TRBD2. Trimming cost V 5 bases and J 1 base; bases outside gene matches: 9. The CDR3 runs 18 residues. Germline CDR1 and CDR2: SNHLY and FYNNEI. The CDR3 is CASSMATLAGGNTGELFF. The CDR3 DNA sequence: TGTGCCAGCAGTATGGCCACCCTAGCGGGGGGGAACACCGGGGAGCTGTTTTTT.

The J gene is TRBJ2-1, the V gene TRBV6-6; 8 bases match TRBD2. The trim removed 2 bases at V and 5 bases at J, leaving 5 bases unmatched. Germline-derived CDR1 and CDR2 are MNHNY and SVGAGI (reference sequence). CDR3 length: 15 amino acids. The CDR3 protein is CASSYPGTRHNEQFF. As DNA, the CDR3 is TGTGCCAGCAGTTACCCCGGGACTAGACACAATGAGCAGTTCTTC.

The rearrangement joins TRBV7-8 to TRBJ2-7; 11 bases align to TRBD2. Germline V gives CDR1 SGHVS, CDR2 FQNEAQ. This CDR3 has 15 amino acids. After removal of 3 bases from V and 4 bases from J, the junction contained 5 bases not matched to a gene. As DNA, the CDR3 is TGTGCCAGCAGCTTTAGACTAGCGGGACAATACGAGCAGTACTTC. Protein: CASSFRLAGQYEQYF. The complete variable domain, with remaining parts taken from reference TRBV7-8 and TRBJ2-7, reads GAGVSQSPRYKVAKRGQDVALRCDPISGHVSLFWYQQALGQGPEFLTYFQNEAQLDKSGLPSDRFFAERPEGSVSTLKIQRTQQEDSAVYLCASSFRLAGQYEQYFGPGTRLTVT.

This clone was found once. This chain joins TRBV5-1 and TRBJ2-2; D is possibly TRBD2 (5 bases). CDR3 length equals 15 residues. The V gene's germline CDR1 is SGHRS and CDR2 YFSETQ. Trimming left V 0 bases short and J 6 bases short, with 12 bases between. CDR3 coding DNA: TGCGCCAGCAGCTTGGCCCCGGACGGGGCCGGGGAGCTGTTTTTT. It encodes CASSLAPDGAGELFF.

The chain has TRBV6-2 or TRBV6-3 and TRBJ1-5; 7 bases fit TRBD1. J gave up 7 bases and V 4 bases, and 4 bases lay outside the gene matches. Per germline, CDR1 MNHEY and CDR2 SVGEGT. This CDR3 contains 13 residues. CDR3 in amino acids: CASSFTGVQPQHF. The DNA for the CDR3 is TGTGCCAGCAGTTTCACAGGGGTGCAGCCCCAGCATTTT.

The chain recombines TRBV5-1 with TRBJ1-1; TRBD1 matches at 9 bases. The germline CDR1 and CDR2 sequences are SGHRS and YFSETQ. This CDR3 spans 15 amino acids. Unmatched junction bases numbered 5, after V lost 1 base and J lost 4 bases. DNA of the CDR3: TGCGCCAGCAGCTTGACAGGGGGCGCTGGCACTGAAGCTTTCTTT. Translation gives CASSLTGGAGTEAFF. Complete variable domain (other parts from reference TRBV5-1 and TRBJ1-1): KAGVTQTPRYLIKTRGQQVTLSCSPISGHRSVSWYQQTPGQGLQFLFEYFSETQRNKGNFPGRFSGRQFSNSRSEMNVSTLELGDSALYLCASSLTGGAGTEAFFGQGTRLTVV.

A single count supports this clone. CDR3 region: CASSHLAVGGTGELFF. CDR3 DNA: TGTGCCAGCAGCCATCTAGCGGTTGGCGGGACCGGGGAGCTGTTTTTT. The genes are TRBV3-1 (or the pseudogene TRBV3-2) and TRBJ2-2, with 7 nucleotides matching TRBD2. V dropped 3 bases and J dropped 5; count of bases not matched to a gene: 9. The germline V gene encodes CDR1 LGHDT and CDR2 YNNKEL (reference sequence). The CDR3 has 16 amino acids.

The V call is TRBV6-5, the J call TRBJ1-2; the match to TRBD1 covers 8 bases. Per the germline V gene, CDR1 is MNHEY and CDR2 is SVGAGI. V was clipped by 8 bases and J by 7 bases; unmatched bases: 12. The CDR3 totals 14 residues. CDR3 sequence: CASRRTSTGGGYTF. CDR3 coding DNA: TGTGCCAGCCGCCGCACCTCAACAGGGGGTGGCTACACCTTC.

This rearrangement joins TRBV6-6 to TRBJ2-3, with 9 bases lining up with TRBD2. J lost 2 bases, V lost 5 bases, and 8 bases had no gene match. Germline CDR1 MNHNY, CDR2 SVGAGI (reference sequence). CDR3 size: 16 residues. CDR3 residues: CASSPTSGLITDTQYF. CDR3 sequence (DNA): TGTGCCAGCAGTCCGACTAGCGGTCTTATCACAGATACGCAGTATTTT.

The V call is TRBV7-8, the J call TRBJ2-5, with 9 bases matching TRBD1. V shed 5 bases, J shed 0 bases, and the junction held 4 bases outside the gene matches. This CDR3 contains 15 residues. CDR1 is SGHVS, CDR2 FQNEAQ, per germline. The CDR3: CASSKGQGYQETQYF. CDR3 sequence (DNA): TGTGCCAGCAGCAAGGGACAGGGATACCAAGAGACCCAGTACTTC.

This clone has only one observation. The chain joins TRBV6-5 to TRBJ2-1; tentatively, D is TRBD2 (5 bases). The length of the CDR3 is 13 residues. Looked up from germline, CDR1 is MNHEY and CDR2 is SVGAGI. V gave up 5 bases and J gave up 4 bases, with 9 bases separating them. The CDR3 protein is CASSPGLYNEQFF. The CDR3 DNA reads TGTGCCAGCAGTCCAGGACTTTACAATGAGCAGTTCTTC.

The rearrangement joins TRBV10-3 to TRBJ1-1; no clear D. The CDR3 has 13 residues. V lost 11 bases, J lost 5 bases, and 18 bases lay in between. Germline CDR1 ENHRY, CDR2 SYGVKD. The CDR3 bases are TGTGCCTCCAAGGCACAGAGAATAACTGAAGCTTTCTTT. It is translated as CASKAQRITEAFF.